The clone carrying this TCR beta chain has a handful of counts. The antigen remains undetermined. The data were obtained in a study of T-cell memory formation after mild COVID-19. Notes on the study in general: Clones that contracted from day 15 to 85 were balanced CD4/CD8, while later expanders leaned CD4+.

TCRdb reprocessed the 5' RACE reads with MiXCR, giving one entry per CDR3 protein. The sample records around 250,000 distinct CDR3 sequences, around 15% being singletons. From germline, CDR1 is SGHVS and CDR2 FNYEAQ. V was clipped by 4 bases and J by 10 bases, with 17 bases between them. The CDR3 is 14 amino acids. The chain combines TRBV7-6 with TRBJ2-1; the D is unclear. The receptor comes from a man aged 18 to 29 who had mild COVID-19 (a few samples of this study predate the infection). Cell type and time point are not known. Sequenced: PBMCs or a T cell subset sorted from them (not recorded which). The CDR3 spells CASSSTPRVNEQFF. CDR3 DNA: TGTGCCAGCAGCTCAACCCCTCGGGTCAACGAGCAGTTCTTC. Variable domain in full (rest from reference TRBV7-6 and TRBJ2-1): GAGVSQSPRYKVTKRGQDVALRCDPISGHVSLYWYRQALGQGPEFLTYFNYEAQQDKSGLPNDRFSAERPEGSISTLTIQRTEQRDSAMYRCASSSTPRVNEQFFGPGTRLTVL.